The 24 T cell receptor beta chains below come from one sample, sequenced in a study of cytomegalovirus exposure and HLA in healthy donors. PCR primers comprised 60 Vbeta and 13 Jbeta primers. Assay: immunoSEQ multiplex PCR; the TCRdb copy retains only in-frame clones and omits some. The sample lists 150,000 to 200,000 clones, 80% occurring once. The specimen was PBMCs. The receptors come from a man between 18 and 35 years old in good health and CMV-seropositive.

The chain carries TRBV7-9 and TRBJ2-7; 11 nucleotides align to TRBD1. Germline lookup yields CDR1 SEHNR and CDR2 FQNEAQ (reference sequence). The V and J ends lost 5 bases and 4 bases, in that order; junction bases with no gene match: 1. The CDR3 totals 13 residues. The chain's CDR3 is CASSGTGGYEQYF. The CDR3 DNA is TGTGCCAGCAGCGGGACAGGGGGATACGAGCAGTACTTC.

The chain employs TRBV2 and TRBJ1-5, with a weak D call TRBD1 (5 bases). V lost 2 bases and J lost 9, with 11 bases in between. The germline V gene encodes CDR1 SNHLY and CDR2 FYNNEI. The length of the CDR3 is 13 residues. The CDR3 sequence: CASSEYGGSPQHF. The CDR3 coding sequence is TGTGCCAGCAGTGAATATGGGGGGTCGCCCCAGCATTTT.

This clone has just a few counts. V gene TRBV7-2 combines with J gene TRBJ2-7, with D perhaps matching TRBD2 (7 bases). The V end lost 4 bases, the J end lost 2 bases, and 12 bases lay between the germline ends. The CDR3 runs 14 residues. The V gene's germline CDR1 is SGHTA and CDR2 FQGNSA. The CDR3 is CASSSVGGAYEQYF. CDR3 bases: TGTGCCAGCAGCTCGGTAGGGGGGGCCTACGAGCAGTACTTC.

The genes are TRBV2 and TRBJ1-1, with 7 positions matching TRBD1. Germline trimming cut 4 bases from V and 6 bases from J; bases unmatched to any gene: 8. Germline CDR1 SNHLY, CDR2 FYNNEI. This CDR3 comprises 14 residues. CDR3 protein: CASSGSGQAPEAFF. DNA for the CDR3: TGTGCCAGCAGTGGTTCCGGACAGGCCCCTGAAGCTTTCTTT.

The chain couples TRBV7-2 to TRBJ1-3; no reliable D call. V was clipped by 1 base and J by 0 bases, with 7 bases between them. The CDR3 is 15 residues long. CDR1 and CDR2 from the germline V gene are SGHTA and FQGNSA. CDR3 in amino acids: CASSLDGSSGNTIYF. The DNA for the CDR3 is TGTGCCAGCAGCTTAGATGGTAGCTCTGGAAACACCATATATTTT.

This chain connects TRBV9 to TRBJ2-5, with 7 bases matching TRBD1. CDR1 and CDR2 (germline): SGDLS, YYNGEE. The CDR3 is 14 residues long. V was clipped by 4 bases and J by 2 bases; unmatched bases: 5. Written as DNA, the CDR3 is TGTGCCAGCAGCTACGGGACAGCTCAAGAGACCCAGTACTTC. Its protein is CASSYGTAQETQYF.

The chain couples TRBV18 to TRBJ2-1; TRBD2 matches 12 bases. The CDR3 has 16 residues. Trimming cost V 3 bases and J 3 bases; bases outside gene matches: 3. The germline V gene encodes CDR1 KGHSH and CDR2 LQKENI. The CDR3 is CASSPGTSGFYNEQFF. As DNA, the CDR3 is TGTGCCAGCTCACCCGGGACTAGCGGGTTCTACAATGAGCAGTTCTTC.

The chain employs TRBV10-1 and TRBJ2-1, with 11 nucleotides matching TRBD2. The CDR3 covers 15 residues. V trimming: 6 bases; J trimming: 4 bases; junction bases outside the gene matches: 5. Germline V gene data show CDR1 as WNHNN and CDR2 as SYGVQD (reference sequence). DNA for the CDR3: TGCGCCAGCAGCCATTTAGCGGGAGGGTACAATGAGCAGTTCTTC. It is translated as CASSHLAGGYNEQFF.

The CDR3 DNA reads TGTGCCAGCAGCTTGCGGACAGGGGGGAGTCAAGAGACCCAGTACTTC. Its protein is CASSLRTGGSQETQYF. This chain connects TRBV5-6 to TRBJ2-5; 10 nucleotides agree with TRBD1. The CDR3 covers 16 residues. V shed 1 base, J shed 2 bases, and the junction held 5 bases outside the gene matches. Germline CDR1 SGHDT, CDR2 YYEEEE. Full variable domain (missing parts from reference TRBV5-6 and TRBJ2-5): DAGVTQSPTHLIKTRGQQVTLRCSPKSGHDTVSWYQQALGQGPQFIFQYYEEEERQRGNFPDRFSGHQFPNYSSELNVNALLLGDSALYLCASSLRTGGSQETQYFGPGTRLLVL.

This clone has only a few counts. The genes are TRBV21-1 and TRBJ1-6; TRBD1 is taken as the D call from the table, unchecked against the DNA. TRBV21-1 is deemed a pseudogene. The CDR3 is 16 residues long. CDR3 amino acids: CASSIRYRPPNSPLHF. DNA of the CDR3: TGTGCCAGCAGCATTAGGTACAGGCCACCAAATTCACCCCTCCACTTT.

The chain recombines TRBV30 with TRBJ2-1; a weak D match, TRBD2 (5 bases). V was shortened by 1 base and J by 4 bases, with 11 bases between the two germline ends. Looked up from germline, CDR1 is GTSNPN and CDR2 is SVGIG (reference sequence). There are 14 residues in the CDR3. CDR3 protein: CAWSARTGYNEQFF. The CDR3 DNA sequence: TGTGCCTGGAGTGCTCGGACGGGATACAATGAGCAGTTCTTC.

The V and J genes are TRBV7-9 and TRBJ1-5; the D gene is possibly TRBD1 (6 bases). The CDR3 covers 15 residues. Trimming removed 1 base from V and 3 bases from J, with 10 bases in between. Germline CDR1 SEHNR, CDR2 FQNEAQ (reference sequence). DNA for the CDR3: TGTGCCAGCAGCTTAGAGGGGGGGTTCAATCAGCCCCAGCATTTT. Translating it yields CASSLEGGFNQPQHF.

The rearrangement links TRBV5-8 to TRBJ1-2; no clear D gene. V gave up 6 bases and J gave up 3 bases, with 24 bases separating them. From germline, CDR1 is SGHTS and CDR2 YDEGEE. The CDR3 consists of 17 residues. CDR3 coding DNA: TGTGCCAGCAACCGCAGAATAACCACCAAAAATGACTATGGCTACACCTTC. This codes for CASNRRITTKNDYGYTF.

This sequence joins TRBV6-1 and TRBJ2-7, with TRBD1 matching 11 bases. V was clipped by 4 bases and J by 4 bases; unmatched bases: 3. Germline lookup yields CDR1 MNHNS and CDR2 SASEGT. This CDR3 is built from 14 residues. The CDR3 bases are TGTGCCAGCAGTGTAGGACAGGGGGCTTACGAGCAGTACTTC. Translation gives CASSVGQGAYEQYF.

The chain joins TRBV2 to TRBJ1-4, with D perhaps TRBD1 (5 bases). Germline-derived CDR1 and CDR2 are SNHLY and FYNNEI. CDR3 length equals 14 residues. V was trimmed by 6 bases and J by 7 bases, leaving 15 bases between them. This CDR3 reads CASSLGQLGEKLFF. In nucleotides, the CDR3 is TGTGCCAGCAGCCTGGGGCAGCTCGGTGAAAAACTGTTTTTT.

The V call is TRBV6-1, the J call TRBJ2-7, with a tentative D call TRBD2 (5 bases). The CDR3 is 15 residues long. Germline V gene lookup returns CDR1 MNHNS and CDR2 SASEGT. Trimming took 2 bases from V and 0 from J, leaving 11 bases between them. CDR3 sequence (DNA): TGTGCCAGCAGTGAAAATCCGGGGAGCTCCTACGAGCAGTACTTC. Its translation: CASSENPGSSYEQYF.

The CDR3 protein is CASSLQATNLYEQFF. The DNA of the CDR3 is TGTGCCAGCAGCTTACAGGCGACTAATTTGTACGAGCAGTTCTTC. The chain employs TRBV7-6 and TRBJ2-1, with a weak D call TRBD2 (5 bases). V was pared by 2 bases and J by 10 bases, with 18 bases between. The CDR3 contains 15 residues. Germline V gene data show CDR1 as SGHVS and CDR2 as FNYEAQ.

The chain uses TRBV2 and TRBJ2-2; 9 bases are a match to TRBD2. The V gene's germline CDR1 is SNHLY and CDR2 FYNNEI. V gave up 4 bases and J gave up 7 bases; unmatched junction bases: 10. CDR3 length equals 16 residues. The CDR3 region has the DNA TGTGCCAGCAGTGGCATTGCGGGAGGGCCCGACGGGGAGCTGTTTTTT. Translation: CASSGIAGGPDGELFF. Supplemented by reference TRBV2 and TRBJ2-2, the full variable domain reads EPEVTQTPSHQVTQMGQEVILRCVPISNHLYFYWYRQILGQKVEFLVSFYNNEISEKSEIFDDQFSVERPDGSNFTLKIRSTKLEDSAMYFCASSGIAGGPDGELFFGEGSRLTVL.

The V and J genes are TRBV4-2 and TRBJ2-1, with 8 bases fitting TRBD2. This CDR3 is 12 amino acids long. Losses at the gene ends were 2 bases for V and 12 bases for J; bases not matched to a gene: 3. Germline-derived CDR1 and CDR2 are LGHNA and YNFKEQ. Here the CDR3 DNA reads TGTGCCAGCAGCCAACTAAGCGGGAGGCAGTTCTTC. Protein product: CASSQLSGRQFF.

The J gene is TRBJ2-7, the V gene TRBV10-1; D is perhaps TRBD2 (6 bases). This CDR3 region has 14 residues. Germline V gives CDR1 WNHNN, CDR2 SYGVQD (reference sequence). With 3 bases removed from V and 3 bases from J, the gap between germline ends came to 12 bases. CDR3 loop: CASSDEGRLYEQYF. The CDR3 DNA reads TGCGCCAGCAGTGACGAGGGGAGGCTCTACGAGCAGTACTTC.

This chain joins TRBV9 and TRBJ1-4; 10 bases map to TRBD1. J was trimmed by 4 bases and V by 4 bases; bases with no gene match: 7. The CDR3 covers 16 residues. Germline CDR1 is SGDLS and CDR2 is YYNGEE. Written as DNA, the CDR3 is TGTGCCAGCAGCACGGGGACAGGGGCAATTAATGAAAAACTGTTTTTT. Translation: CASSTGTGAINEKLFF.

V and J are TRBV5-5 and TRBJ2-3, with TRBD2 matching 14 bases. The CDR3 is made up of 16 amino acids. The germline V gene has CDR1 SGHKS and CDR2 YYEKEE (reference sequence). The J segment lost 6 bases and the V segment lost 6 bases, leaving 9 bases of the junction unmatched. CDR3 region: CASNLLTSGGGDTQYF. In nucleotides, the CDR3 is TGTGCCAGCAATCTACTGACTAGCGGGGGGGGTGATACGCAGTATTTT. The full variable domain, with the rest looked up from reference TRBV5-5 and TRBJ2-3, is DAGVTQSPTHLIKTRGQQVTLRCSPISGHKSVSWYQQVLGQGPQFIFQYYEKEERGRGNFPDRFSARQFPNYSSELNVNALLLGDSALYLCASNLLTSGGGDTQYFGPGTRLTVL.

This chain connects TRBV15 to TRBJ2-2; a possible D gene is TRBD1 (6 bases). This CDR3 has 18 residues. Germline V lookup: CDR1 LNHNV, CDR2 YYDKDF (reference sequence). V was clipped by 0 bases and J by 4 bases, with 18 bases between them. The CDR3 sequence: CATSRDRSGQPPTGELFF. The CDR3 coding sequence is TGTGCCACCAGCAGAGATCGATCCGGACAGCCGCCCACCGGGGAGCTGTTTTTT.

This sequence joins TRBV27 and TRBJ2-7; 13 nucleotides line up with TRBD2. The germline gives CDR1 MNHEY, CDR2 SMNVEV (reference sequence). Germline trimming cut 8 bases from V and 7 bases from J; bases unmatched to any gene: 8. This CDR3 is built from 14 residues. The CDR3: CASGRTSGGLEQYF. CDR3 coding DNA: TGTGCCAGCGGCCGGACTAGCGGGGGTTTGGAGCAGTACTTC.